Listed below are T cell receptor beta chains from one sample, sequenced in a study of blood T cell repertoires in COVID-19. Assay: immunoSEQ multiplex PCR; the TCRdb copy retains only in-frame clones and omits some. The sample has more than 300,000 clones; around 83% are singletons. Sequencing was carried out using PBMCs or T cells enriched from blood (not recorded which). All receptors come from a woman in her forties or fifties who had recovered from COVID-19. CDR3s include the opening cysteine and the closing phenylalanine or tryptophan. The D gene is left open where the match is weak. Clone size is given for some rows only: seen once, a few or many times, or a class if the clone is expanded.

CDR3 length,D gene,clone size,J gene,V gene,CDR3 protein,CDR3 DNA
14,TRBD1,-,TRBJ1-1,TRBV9,CASSQGGTGTEAFF,TGTGCCAGCAGCCAAGGTGGGACAGGTACTGAAGCTTTCTTT
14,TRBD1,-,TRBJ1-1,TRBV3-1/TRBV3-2,CASAGQRLNTEAFF,TGTGCCAGCGCGGGACAGCGGCTTAACACTGAAGCTTTCTTT
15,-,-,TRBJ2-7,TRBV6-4,CASSDSEGISYEQYF,TGTGCCAGCAGTGACTCGGAGGGCATTTCCTACGAGCAGTACTTC
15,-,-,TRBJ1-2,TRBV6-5,CASRPPRGANYGYTF,TGTGCCAGCAGGCCACCCAGGGGAGCTAACTATGGCTACACCTTC
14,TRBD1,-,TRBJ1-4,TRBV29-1,CSVGQGATNEKLFF,TGCAGCGTAGGCCAGGGGGCAACTAATGAAAAACTGTTTTTT
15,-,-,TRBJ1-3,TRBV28,CASSLFPGSGNTIYF,TGTGCCAGCAGTTTATTTCCGGGTTCTGGAAACACCATATATTTT
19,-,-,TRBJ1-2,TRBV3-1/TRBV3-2,CASSQERSTGDPAVYGYTF,TGTGCCAGCAGCCAAGAGAGGTCGACAGGCGACCCAGCCGTCTATGGCTACACCTTC
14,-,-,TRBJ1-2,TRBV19,CASSINRVAYGYTF,TGTGCCAGTAGTATTAACAGGGTCGCCTATGGCTACACCTTC
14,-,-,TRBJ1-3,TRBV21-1,CASSDRDRVHTIYF,TGTGCCAGCAGCGACCGGGACAGGGTGCACACCATATATTTT
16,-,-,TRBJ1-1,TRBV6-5,CASSYPTGTSNTEAFF,TGTGCCAGCAGTTACCCTACCGGGACATCGAACACTGAAGCTTTCTTT
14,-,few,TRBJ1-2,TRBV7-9,CASTRSGANYGYTF,TGTGCCAGCACCCGCTCAGGGGCTAACTATGGCTACACCTTC
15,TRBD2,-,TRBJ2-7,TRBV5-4,CASSFGTSGSSQQYF,TGTGCCAGCAGCTTCGGGACTAGCGGGAGTTCCCAGCAGTACTTC
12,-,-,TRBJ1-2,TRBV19,CASRPDSYGYTF,TGTGCCAGTCGGCCGGACAGCTATGGCTACACCTTC
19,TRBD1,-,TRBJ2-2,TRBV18,CASSPLVLVTGSGTGELFF,TGTGCCAGCTCACCTCTCGTTTTGGTGACAGGGTCGGGCACCGGGGAGCTGTTTTTT
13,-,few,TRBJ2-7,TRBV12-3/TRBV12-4,CASSTGRPYEQYF,TGTGCCAGCTCGACAGGGAGGCCCTACGAGCAGTACTTC
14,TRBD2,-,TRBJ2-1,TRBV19,CASRSGERRNEQFF,TGTGCCAGTCGGAGCGGGGAGCGACGCAATGAGCAGTTCTTC
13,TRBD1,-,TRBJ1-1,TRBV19,CASKGQGGTEAFF,TGTGCCAGTAAGGGACAGGGGGGCACTGAAGCTTTCTTT
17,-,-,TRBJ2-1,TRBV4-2,CASSQDQGGPPHNEQFF,TGTGCCAGCAGCCAAGATCAGGGGGGCCCCCCTCATAATGAGCAGTTCTTC
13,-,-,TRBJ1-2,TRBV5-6,CASSLWQANPPDF,TGTGCCAGCAGCTTGTGGCAGGCCAATCCTCCTGACTTC
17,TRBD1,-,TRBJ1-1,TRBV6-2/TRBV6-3,CASSFWQGAVRHTEAFF,TGTGCCAGCAGTTTCTGGCAGGGGGCAGTTAGACACACTGAAGCTTTCTTT
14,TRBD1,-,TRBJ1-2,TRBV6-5,CASRRTGGDYGYTF,TGTGCCAGCAGAAGGACAGGGGGGGACTATGGCTACACCTTC
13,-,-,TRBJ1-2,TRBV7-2,CASSLFGGIGYTF,TGTGCCAGCAGCTTATTTGGGGGCATTGGCTACACCTTC
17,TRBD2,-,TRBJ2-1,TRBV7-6,CASSLAELAGAYTEQFF,TGTGCCAGCAGCTTAGCGGAACTAGCGGGGGCATACACTGAGCAGTTCTTC
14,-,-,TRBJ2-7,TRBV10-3,CAISGGPAGYEQYF,TGTGCCATCAGTGGCGGACCGGCGGGGTACGAGCAGTACTTC
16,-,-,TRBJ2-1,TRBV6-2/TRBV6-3,CASSYVPPSSYNEQFF,TGTGCCAGCAGTTACGTACCTCCTAGCTCCTACAATGAGCAGTTCTTC
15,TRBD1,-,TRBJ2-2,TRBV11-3,CASSSGGVGTGELFF,TGTGCCAGCAGTTCAGGGGGCGTGGGCACCGGGGAGCTGTTTTTT
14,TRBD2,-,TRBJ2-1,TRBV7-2,CASSSGLAVNEQFF,TGTGCCAGCAGCTCTGGACTAGCGGTCAATGAGCAGTTCTTC
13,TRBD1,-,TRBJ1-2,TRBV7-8,CASSSRQGDGYTF,TGTGCCAGCAGCTCCCGGCAGGGGGATGGCTACACCTTC
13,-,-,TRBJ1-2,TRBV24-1,CATSDSQGYGYTF,TGTGCCACCAGTGATTCACAGGGATATGGCTACACCTTC
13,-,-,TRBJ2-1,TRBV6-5,CASGRTIRNEQFF,TGTGCCAGCGGTCGGACTATTCGCAATGAGCAGTTCTTC
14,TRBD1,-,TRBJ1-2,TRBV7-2,CASSLVSGGSGYTF,TGTGCCAGCAGCTTAGTTTCAGGGGGCAGTGGCTACACCTTC
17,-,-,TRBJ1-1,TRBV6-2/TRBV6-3,CASSYEGSLLSNTEAFF,TGTGCCAGCAGTTACGAGGGTAGTTTACTCAGTAACACTGAAGCTTTCTTT
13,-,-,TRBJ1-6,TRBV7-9,CASSLDRDSPLHF,TGTGCCAGCAGCTTAGATCGTGATTCACCCCTCCACTTT
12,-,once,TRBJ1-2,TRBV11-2,CVSGVSPYGYTF,TGTGTTAGCGGGGTTTCTCCCTATGGCTACACCTTC
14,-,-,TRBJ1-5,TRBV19,CASSTGDANQPQHF,TGTGCCAGTAGTACAGGGGATGCCAATCAGCCCCAGCATTTT
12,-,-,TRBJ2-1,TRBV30,CAWSTIGHEQFF,TGTGCCTGGAGCACAATTGGGCATGAGCAGTTCTTC
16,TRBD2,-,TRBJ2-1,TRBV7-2,CASSLAPGGPYNEQFF,TGTGCCAGCAGCTTGGCCCCGGGGGGGCCCTACAATGAGCAGTTCTTC
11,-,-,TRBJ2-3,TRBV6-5,CASRRGDTQYF,TGTGCCAGCCGACGGGGGGATACGCAGTATTTT
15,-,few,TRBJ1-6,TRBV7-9,CASSLMSSYNSPLHF,TGTGCCAGCAGCCTTATGAGCTCCTATAATTCACCCCTCCACTTT
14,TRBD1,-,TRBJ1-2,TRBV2,CASSVTGVNYGYTF,TGTGCCAGCAGTGTGACAGGGGTTAACTATGGCTACACCTTC
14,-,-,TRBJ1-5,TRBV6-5,CASRQGGGNQPQHF,TGTGCCAGCAGACAAGGGGGGGGCAATCAGCCCCAGCATTTT
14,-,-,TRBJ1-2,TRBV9,CASSVEGVTSGYTF,TGTGCCAGCAGCGTAGAGGGGGTAACTTCAGGCTACACCTTC
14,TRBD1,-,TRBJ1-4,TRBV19,CASIWRGRKEKLFF,TGTGCCAGTATCTGGAGGGGGCGGAAGGAAAAACTGTTTTTT
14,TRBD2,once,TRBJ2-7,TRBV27,CASSLLAGGPEQYF,TGTGCCAGCAGTTTATTGGCGGGGGGGCCCGAGCAGTACTTC
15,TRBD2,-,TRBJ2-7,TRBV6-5,CASSRITSGGYEQYF,TGTGCCAGCAGTCGAATTACTAGCGGCGGATACGAGCAGTACTTC
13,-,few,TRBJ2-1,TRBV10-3,CAISENRYNEQFF,TGTGCCATCAGTGAGAACAGATACAATGAGCAGTTCTTC
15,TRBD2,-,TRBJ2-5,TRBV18,CASSPRSGGAETQYF,TGTGCCAGCTCACCGCGGAGCGGGGGGGCGGAGACCCAGTACTTC
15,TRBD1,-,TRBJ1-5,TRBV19,CASSLRDSPNQPQHF,TGTGCCAGTAGTCTAAGGGACAGTCCCAATCAGCCCCAGCATTTT
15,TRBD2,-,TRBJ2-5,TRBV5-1,CASKRLAGGQETQYF,TGCGCCAGCAAACGACTAGCGGGGGGTCAAGAGACCCAGTACTTC
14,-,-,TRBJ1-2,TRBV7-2,CASSPRGAVPGYTF,TGTGCCAGCAGCCCCCGCGGGGCTGTGCCGGGCTACACCTTC
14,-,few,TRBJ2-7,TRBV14,CASSQDLASYEQYF,TGTGCCAGCAGCCAAGACTTGGCTTCCTACGAGCAGTACTTC
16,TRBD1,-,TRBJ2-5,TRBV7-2,CASSSTGAWAGETQYF,TGTGCCAGCAGCTCTACAGGGGCCTGGGCGGGAGAGACCCAGTACTTC
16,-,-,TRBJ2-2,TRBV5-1,CASSLQGLSNTGELFF,TGCGCCAGCAGCTTGCAAGGACTCTCGAACACCGGGGAGCTGTTTTTT
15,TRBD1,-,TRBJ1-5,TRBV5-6,CASSQRTGLDQPQHF,TGTGCCAGCAGCCAACGGACAGGGTTGGATCAGCCCCAGCATTTT
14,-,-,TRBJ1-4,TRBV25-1,CASSRRGRMEKLFF,TGTGCCAGCAGTCGCAGGGGACGAATGGAAAAACTGTTTTTT